A single sample gave rise to the 16 T cell receptor beta chains below, sequenced in a study of T cells in narcolepsy. Assay used: immunoSEQ multiplex PCR; TCRdb lists only in-frame clones, some missing. The profile shows about 34,000 clones, approximately 78% of them singletons. Source material: CD45RA- memory CD4+ T cells from PBMCs. The receptors here all came from a human donor with narcolepsy.

The chain carries TRBV18 and TRBJ1-2; 9 bases match TRBD1. The CDR3 sequence is 14 residues long. With V trimmed by 3 bases and J by 3 bases, 2 bases remained unmatched. CDR1 and CDR2 from the germline V gene are KGHSH and LQKENI. For the CDR3, the DNA is TGTGCCAGCTCACCGGGGGACAGGGACTATGGCTACACCTTC. Residues: CASSPGDRDYGYTF. The variable domain in full, completed from reference TRBV18 and TRBJ1-2, reads NAGVMQNPRHLVRRRGQEARLRCSPMKGHSHVYWYRQLPEEGLKFMVYLQKENIIDESGMPKERFSAEFPKEGPSILRIQQVVRGDSAAYFCASSPGDRDYGYTFGSGTRLTVV.

This chain connects TRBV18 to TRBJ2-3; D possibly corresponds to TRBD2 (5 bases). Trimming removed 3 bases at V and 6 bases at J, with 13 bases between. The CDR3 is 14 amino acids. Looked up from germline, CDR1 is KGHSH and CDR2 is LQKENI. The CDR3 nucleotides read TGTGCCAGCTCACCCCCCGCGGGTCGCGATACGCAGTATTTT. Protein: CASSPPAGRDTQYF.

The chain uses TRBV5-1 and TRBJ2-7; D unclear. This CDR3 comprises 16 residues. Trimming took 2 bases from V and 2 from J, leaving 17 bases between them. The V gene's germline CDR1 is SGHRS and CDR2 YFSETQ. The CDR3 loop reads CASSLNELRRTYEQYF. CDR3 nucleotides: TGCGCCAGCAGCTTAAACGAACTTCGGCGGACCTACGAGCAGTACTTC.

A few counts support this clone. This rearrangement joins TRBV11-2 to TRBJ2-6, with TRBD2 matching over 7 bases. The CDR3 is 18 residues long. Germline-derived CDR1 and CDR2 are SGHAT and FQNNGV. J lost 2 bases, V lost 5 bases, and 12 bases had no gene match. CDR3 loop: CASSPGGGEGAGANVLTF. As DNA, the CDR3 is TGTGCCAGCAGCCCTGGGGGAGGGGAAGGGGCTGGGGCCAACGTCCTGACTTTC.

The chain recombines TRBV12-5 with TRBJ2-1; 8 bases map to TRBD1. V lost 4 bases to trimming and J lost 8 bases; unmatched junction nucleotides: 4. This CDR3 has 13 amino acids. Germline loops: CDR1 LGHNT, CDR2 FRNRAP. The CDR3 nucleotides are TGTGCTAGTGGTTCCTCGACAGGGGATGAGCAGTTCTTC. It yields the protein CASGSSTGDEQFF.

The chain's CDR3 is CASRQGRYQPQHF. In DNA form, the CDR3 reads TGTGCCAGCAGACAGGGGAGGTATCAGCCCCAGCATTTT. The chain uses TRBV27 and TRBJ1-5, with 7 bases matching TRBD1. Germline-derived CDR1 and CDR2 are MNHEY and SMNVEV (reference sequence). J lost 5 bases, V lost 6 bases, and 4 bases had no gene match. The CDR3 consists of 13 residues.

This chain uses TRBV10-2 with TRBJ1-2; TRBD1 matches at 7 bases. The germline gives CDR1 WSHSY, CDR2 SAAADI. This CDR3 has 12 amino acids. J lost 7 bases, V lost 6 bases, and 5 bases had no gene match. The CDR3 DNA sequence: TGCGCCAGCAGCGACAGGGAGGGTGGCTACACCTTC. This codes for CASSDREGGYTF.

The chain links TRBV2 to TRBJ1-5, with TRBD1 identical over 8 bases. Germline V CDR1 and CDR2: SNHLY, FYNNEI. Trimming cost V 5 bases and J 6 bases; bases outside gene matches: 9. CDR3 length: 15 residues. CDR3 region: CASSLGQGASQPQHF. The CDR3 DNA sequence: TGTGCCAGCAGTCTAGGACAGGGAGCGAGTCAGCCCCAGCATTTT. Full variable domain (missing parts from reference TRBV2 and TRBJ1-5): EPEVTQTPSHQVTQMGQEVILRCVPISNHLYFYWYRQILGQKVEFLVSFYNNEISEKSEIFDDQFSVERPDGSNFTLKIRSTKLEDSAMYFCASSLGQGASQPQHFGDGTRLSIL.

The chain has TRBV6-5 and TRBJ1-3, with unresolved D. Between the trimmed V and J ends, which lost 7 bases and 0 bases, there was a span of 10 bases. The CDR3 consists of 14 residues. Germline lookup yields CDR1 MNHEY and CDR2 SVGAGI. The CDR3 region has the DNA TGTGCCAGCACCACCCGGCCCTCTGGAAACACCATATATTTT. Translation gives CASTTRPSGNTIYF.

This clone was observed once. This chain connects TRBV30 to TRBJ2-7; 7 bases fit TRBD2. The V gene end was trimmed by 2 bases and the J gene end by 1 base; junction bases not matched to a gene: 5. Germline values: CDR1 GTSNPN, CDR2 SVGIG (reference sequence). The CDR3 is 14 residues long. CDR3 protein: CAWSRLADSYEQYF. The CDR3 bases are TGTGCCTGGAGTCGGCTAGCGGATTCCTACGAGCAGTACTTC.

This chain joins TRBV5-6 and TRBJ1-6; 12 bases agree with TRBD1. Trimming took 3 bases from V and 14 from J; bases not matched to a gene: 9. The CDR3 spans 15 residues. Germline V gene lookup returns CDR1 SGHDT and CDR2 YYEEEE. In nucleotides, the CDR3 is TGTGCCAGCAGCTCAAGGGGACAGGGGGCGATCACCCTCCACTTT. Protein product: CASSSRGQGAITLHF.

V usage is TRBV28 and J usage is TRBJ2-7; no definite D call. The CDR3 runs to 13 residues. In germline, CDR1 is MDHEN, CDR2 SYDVKM. V was shortened by 5 bases and J by 6 bases, with 14 bases between the two germline ends. The CDR3 region has the DNA TGTGCCAGCAGTCCCCCAAGCCGCTTCGAGCAGTACTTC. Protein sequence: CASSPPSRFEQYF.

This chain joins TRBV14 and TRBJ2-7; the D gene could be TRBD1 or TRBD2 (5 bases each). V lost 5 bases and J lost 3, with 17 bases in between. Germline CDR1 SGHDN, CDR2 FVKESK. This CDR3 region has 15 residues. The DNA for the CDR3 is TGTGCCAGCAGCGGTCGGTGGGGGTCAGGCTACGAGCAGTACTTC. It translates to CASSGRWGSGYEQYF.

This chain joins TRBV9 and TRBJ2-7, with D uncertain. Trimming pared 0 bases from V and 2 bases from J, leaving 6 bases between. The CDR3 has 13 amino acids. Germline lookup yields CDR1 SGDLS and CDR2 YYNGEE. DNA for the CDR3: TGTGCCAGCAGCGTAGACATGACCTACGAGCAGTACTTC. Protein sequence: CASSVDMTYEQYF.

This rearrangement joins TRBV7-9 to TRBJ2-3, with TRBD2 matching 11 bases. The V segment lost 5 bases and the J segment 3 bases; nucleotides outside the gene matches: 7. Germline V gives CDR1 SEHNR, CDR2 FQNEAQ (reference sequence). This CDR3 has 16 residues. Here the CDR3 reads CASSPRGLADTDTQYF. The CDR3 DNA sequence: TGTGCCAGCAGCCCGAGGGGACTAGCGGATACAGATACGCAGTATTTT.

This clone was seen a few times. The CDR3 is CASSQHRNSGNTIYF. CDR3 coding DNA: TGTGCCAGCAGTCAACACAGGAACTCTGGAAACACCATATATTTT. The rearrangement links TRBV27 to TRBJ1-3, with D perhaps matching TRBD1 (5 bases). Trimming took 5 bases from V and 0 from J, leaving 11 bases between them. The CDR3 spans 15 residues. Germline V gene lookup returns CDR1 MNHEY and CDR2 SMNVEV (reference sequence).